A selection of T cell receptor beta chains follows, all from one sample in a study of blood T cell repertoires in COVID-19. Data came from immunoSEQ multiplex PCR; TCRdb stores just in-frame clones and leaves some out. The sample has over 200,000 clones, more than 75% seen once. The specimen sequenced was peripheral blood. These receptors were obtained from a woman between 45 and 65 years old with acute or convalescent COVID-19. Both conserved end residues are part of each CDR3. A D gene is named only where the DNA matches it firmly.

d_call,j_call,v_call,cdr3_aa
-,TRBJ2-3,TRBV10-3,CAISSGVEGDTQYF
-,TRBJ2-3,TRBV5-6,CASSSNRGLTQYF
TRBD1,TRBJ1-5,TRBV28,CASSFQGAPGEPQHF
TRBD2,TRBJ2-7,TRBV7-9,CASSSAGGITYEQYF
-,TRBJ1-6,TRBV9,CASSVGAGNSPLHF
-,TRBJ1-5,TRBV7-2,CASSLEGGNQPQHF
-,TRBJ2-1,TRBV5-1,CASSLLPEGYNEQFF
-,TRBJ1-1,TRBV4-1,CASSSRGASTEAFF
TRBD1,TRBJ1-1,TRBV19,CASSIDPGRGPTEAFF
-,TRBJ1-2,TRBV27,CASSFSLYYGYTF
TRBD2,TRBJ2-1,TRBV24-1,CATSDPAGTSGSDEQFF
-,TRBJ2-7,TRBV2,CASVKDSEHSEQYF
-,TRBJ1-1,TRBV28,CASSLLPRGAFF
TRBD2,TRBJ2-3,TRBV5-1,CASSLGRGEDTQYF
-,TRBJ1-2,TRBV30,CAWSRGSSPDGYTF
TRBD1,TRBJ1-2,TRBV7-2,CASSPWTGEGYGYTF
-,TRBJ1-1,TRBV7-2,CASSQTAGVTEAFF
TRBD1,TRBJ2-5,TRBV7-8,CASNPRQGARETQYF
TRBD2,TRBJ2-1,TRBV9,CASSSFPFPAGGSWEQFF
-,TRBJ2-3,TRBV7-3,CASSPRGGERGTDTQYF
-,TRBJ1-1,TRBV2,CATPARGNAEAFF
-,TRBJ2-2,TRBV5-1,CASTRDKTGELFF
-,TRBJ1-2,TRBV19,CASSTPGIRGYTF
TRBD1,TRBJ1-2,TRBV5-1,CASSLEGQGWGYTF
TRBD1,TRBJ1-1,TRBV12-3/TRBV12-4,CASSPPTGTEAFF
-,TRBJ2-3,TRBV19,CASSRTSSRTDTQYF
TRBD1,TRBJ1-3,TRBV18,CASSPLGTVSGNTIYF
-,TRBJ1-5,TRBV11-2,CASSLQGPGQPQHF
-,TRBJ1-2,TRBV19,CASTPGARGVYGYTF
-,TRBJ2-7,TRBV5-4,CASSSDRPSYEQYF
TRBD1,TRBJ1-1,TRBV19,CASSIQGAFTVAFF
TRBD1,TRBJ2-2,TRBV7-2,CASSLVGTGGTGELFF